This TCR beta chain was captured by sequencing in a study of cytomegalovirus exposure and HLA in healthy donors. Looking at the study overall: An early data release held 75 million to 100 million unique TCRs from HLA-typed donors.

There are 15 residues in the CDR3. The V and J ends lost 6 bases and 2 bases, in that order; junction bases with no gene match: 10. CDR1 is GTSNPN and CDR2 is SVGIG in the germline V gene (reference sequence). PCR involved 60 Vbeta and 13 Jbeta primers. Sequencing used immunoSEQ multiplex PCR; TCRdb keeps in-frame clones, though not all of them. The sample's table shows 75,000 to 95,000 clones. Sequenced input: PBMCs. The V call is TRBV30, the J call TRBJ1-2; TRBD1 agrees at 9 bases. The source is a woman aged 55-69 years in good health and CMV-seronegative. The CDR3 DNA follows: TGTGCCTGTACTAGACCCGGGACAGGGAACTATGGCTACACCTTC. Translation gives CACTRPGTGNYGYTF. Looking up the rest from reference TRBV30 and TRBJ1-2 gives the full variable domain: SQTIHQWPATLVQPVGSPLSLECTVEGTSNPNLYWYRQAAGRGLQLLFYSVGIGQISSEVPQNLSASRPQDRQFILSSKKLLLSDSGFYLCACTRPGTGNYGYTFGSGTRLTVV.